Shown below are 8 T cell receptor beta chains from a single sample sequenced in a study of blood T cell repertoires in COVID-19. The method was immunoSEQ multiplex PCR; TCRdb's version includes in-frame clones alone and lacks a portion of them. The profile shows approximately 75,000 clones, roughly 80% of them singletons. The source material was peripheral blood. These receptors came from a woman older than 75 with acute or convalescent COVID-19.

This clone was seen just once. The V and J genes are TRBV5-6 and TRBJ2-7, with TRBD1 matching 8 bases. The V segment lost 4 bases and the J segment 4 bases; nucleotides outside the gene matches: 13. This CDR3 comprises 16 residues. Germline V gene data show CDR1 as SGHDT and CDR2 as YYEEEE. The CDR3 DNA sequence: TGTGCCAGCAGCACCGGGACAGGTTCCCCCTCTTACGAGCAGTACTTC. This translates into CASSTGTGSPSYEQYF.

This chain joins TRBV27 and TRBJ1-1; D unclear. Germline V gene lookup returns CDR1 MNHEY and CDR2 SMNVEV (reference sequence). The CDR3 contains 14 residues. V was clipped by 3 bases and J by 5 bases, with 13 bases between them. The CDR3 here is CASSLAGRGTEAFF. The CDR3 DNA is TGTGCCAGCAGTTTGGCCGGGCGCGGGACTGAAGCTTTCTTT.

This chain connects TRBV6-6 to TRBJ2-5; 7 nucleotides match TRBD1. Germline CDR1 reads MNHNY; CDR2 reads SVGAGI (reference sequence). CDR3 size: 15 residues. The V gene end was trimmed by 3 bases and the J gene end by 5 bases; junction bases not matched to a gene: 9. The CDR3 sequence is CASSYEQGIGETQYF. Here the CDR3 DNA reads TGTGCCAGCAGTTATGAACAGGGGATTGGGGAGACCCAGTACTTC.

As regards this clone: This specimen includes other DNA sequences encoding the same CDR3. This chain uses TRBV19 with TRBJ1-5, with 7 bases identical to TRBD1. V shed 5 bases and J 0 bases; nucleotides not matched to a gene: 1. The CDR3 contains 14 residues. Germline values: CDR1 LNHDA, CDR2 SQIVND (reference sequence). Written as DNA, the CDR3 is TGTGCCAGTAGTGGGACAGCTAGCAATCAGCCCCAGCATTTT. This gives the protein CASSGTASNQPQHF. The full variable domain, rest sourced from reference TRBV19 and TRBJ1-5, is DGGITQSPKYLFRKEGQNVTLSCEQNLNHDAMYWYRQDPGQGLRLIYYSQIVNDFQKGDIAEGYSVSREKKESFPLTVTSAQKNPTAFYLCASSGTASNQPQHFGDGTRLSIL.

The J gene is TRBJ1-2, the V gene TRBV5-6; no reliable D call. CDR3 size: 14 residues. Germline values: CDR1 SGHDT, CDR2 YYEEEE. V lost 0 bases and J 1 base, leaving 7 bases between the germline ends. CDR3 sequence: CASSLVEVNYGYTF. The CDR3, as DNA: TGTGCCAGCAGCTTGGTAGAGGTTAACTATGGCTACACCTTC.

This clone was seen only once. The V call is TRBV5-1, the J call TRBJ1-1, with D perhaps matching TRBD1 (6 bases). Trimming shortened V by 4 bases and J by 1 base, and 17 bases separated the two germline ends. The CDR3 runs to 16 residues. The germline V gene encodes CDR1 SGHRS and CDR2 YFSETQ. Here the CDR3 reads CASSLAGTRGNTEAFF. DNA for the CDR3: TGCGCCAGCAGCCTAGCCGGGACACGGGGGAACACTGAAGCTTTCTTT.

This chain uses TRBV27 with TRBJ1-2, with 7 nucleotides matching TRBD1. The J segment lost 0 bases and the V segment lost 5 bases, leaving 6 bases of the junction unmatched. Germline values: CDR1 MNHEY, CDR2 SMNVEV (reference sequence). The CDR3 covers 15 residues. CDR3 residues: CASSPRQGANYGYTF. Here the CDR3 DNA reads TGTGCCAGCAGTCCACGGCAGGGGGCTAACTATGGCTACACCTTC.

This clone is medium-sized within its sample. CDR3 in amino acids: CASSQGGQNIGYTF. CDR3 sequence (DNA): TGCGCCAGCAGCCAAGGAGGACAGAACATCGGCTACACCTTC. The V call is TRBV4-1, the J call TRBJ1-2, with D possibly being TRBD1 (6 bases). The CDR3 consists of 14 residues. Trimming left V 1 base short and J 8 bases short, with 14 bases between. In germline, CDR1 is MGHRA, CDR2 YSYEKL.